The 6 T cell receptor beta chains given below trace back to one sample, sequenced in a study of cytomegalovirus exposure and HLA in healthy donors. This table comes from immunoSEQ multiplex PCR, and its TCRdb copy is limited to in-frame clones, with some not included. The sample includes tens of thousands of clones, more than 75% of them seen just once. Sequenced material: PBMCs. These receptors were taken from a man aged 25-45 years in good health and CMV-seronegative.

The chain combines TRBV19 with TRBJ1-2; no definite D call. Between the trimmed V and J ends, which lost 5 bases and 8 bases, there was a span of 18 bases. Per germline, CDR1 LNHDA and CDR2 SQIVND (reference sequence). The CDR3 is made up of 14 amino acids. This CDR3 reads CASSARTVFSGYTF. The CDR3 DNA sequence: TGTGCCAGTAGTGCCCGGACTGTGTTTAGCGGCTACACCTTC.

This clone was picked up one time. The chain joins TRBV7-8 to TRBJ2-5, with 10 bases lining up with TRBD2. Germline values: CDR1 SGHVS, CDR2 FQNEAQ. V shed 4 bases and J 5 bases; nucleotides not matched to a gene: 7. The CDR3 consists of 15 residues. CDR3 nucleotides: TGTGCCAGCAGCTCCGAGCGGGGGGGCCGGGAGACCCAGTACTTC. This translates into CASSSERGGRETQYF. The full variable domain, its missing parts supplied by reference TRBV7-8 and TRBJ2-5, is GAGVSQSPRYKVAKRGQDVALRCDPISGHVSLFWYQQALGQGPEFLTYFQNEAQLDKSGLPSDRFFAERPEGSVSTLKIQRTQQEDSAVYLCASSSERGGRETQYFGPGTRLLVL.

V is TRBV11-3 and J is TRBJ2-3, with D possibly TRBD2 on 5 matching bases. Trimming left V 3 bases short and J 4 bases short, with 5 bases between. There are 12 residues in the CDR3. Looked up from germline, CDR1 is SGHNT and CDR2 is YENEEA. The CDR3 DNA reads as TGTGCCAGCAGCTTCGGGGCAGATACGCAGTATTTT. As protein: CASSFGADTQYF.

The genes are TRBV28 and TRBJ2-7, with TRBD1 matching over 9 bases. The CDR3 totals 13 residues. Germline loops: CDR1 MDHEN, CDR2 SYDVKM. Losses at the gene ends were 8 bases for V and 3 bases for J; bases not matched to a gene: 5. The CDR3 coding sequence is TGTGCCAGCCGACCGGGACAGGGCTACGAGCAGTACTTC. This translates into CASRPGQGYEQYF.

The V call is TRBV11-3, the J call TRBJ2-7; maybe TRBD1 (6 bases). The V gene lost 5 bases and the J gene lost 4 bases, with 15 bases spanning the gap. This CDR3 has 14 amino acids. CDR1 SGHNT and CDR2 YENEEA come from the germline V gene. The CDR3 nucleotides read TGTGCCAGCAGCGATATTGGGACATCGTACGAGCAGTACTTC. Amino acids: CASSDIGTSYEQYF.

The V call is TRBV6-1, the J call TRBJ1-1, with D possibly matching TRBD1 (6 bases). Trimming pared 6 bases from V and 2 bases from J, leaving 16 bases between. The CDR3 is 15 amino acids. Germline CDR1 is MNHNS and CDR2 is SASEGT. CDR3 in DNA: TGTGCCAGCAGGGCGGGGGGCACTTCCAACACTGAAGCTTTCTTT. Its protein product is CASRAGGTSNTEAFF.